This T cell receptor beta chain emerged from a study of beta chain features in type 1 diabetes. General study results and limits: There were fewer insertions and more deletions at the VDJ junctions of type 1 diabetes patients. Among patients, naive, central memory and Treg TCRB repertoires appeared more similar than among healthy donors. All four CD4+ subsets from Type 1 diabetes patients carried moderately but significantly shorter TCRB CDR3s.

Expressed TCRB transcripts were sequenced because the isolated RNA had all been reverse transcribed beforehand. TCRdb's table, derived via immunoSEQ multiplex PCR, lists solely in-frame clones and lacks some. The table shows under 900,000 clones, with roughly a sixth occurring only once. Sorting with CD45RO/CCR7/CD25/CD127/CD95/CD27 yielded naive, central memory, regulatory and stem-like memory CD4+ cells. Points on this clone: No antigen is known for it.

The sequenced sample consisted of naive CD4+ T cells from blood. This clonotype originated in a woman aged 18-30 years in good health.

CDR3: CASLGSNANGYTF. DNA for the CDR3: TGTGCCAGCTTAGGGTCCAACGCTAATGGCTACACCTTC. The genes are TRBV18 and TRBJ1-2; no clear D. This CDR3 has 13 residues. Germline assignment: CDR1 KGHSH and CDR2 LQKENI. V lost 7 bases and J 6 bases, leaving 15 bases between the germline ends.